One sample yielded the 10 T cell receptor beta chains listed below, sequenced in a study of blood T cell repertoires in COVID-19. Sequencing was performed with immunoSEQ multiplex PCR; in TCRdb, only in-frame clones are kept and a portion is missing. The sample lists over 55,000 clones, roughly 82% occurring once. Sequenced material: peripheral blood. The source is a woman aged 60-75 years with acute or convalescent COVID-19.

The V gene is TRBV9, the J gene TRBJ1-3; 7 bases map to TRBD1. Germline CDR1 and CDR2: SGDLS and YYNGEE. V dropped 2 bases and J dropped 4; count of bases not matched to a gene: 9. The CDR3 is made up of 16 amino acids. This CDR3 is CASSVGPDRRGNTIYF. DNA for the CDR3: TGTGCCAGCAGCGTGGGACCGGACAGGCGGGGAAACACCATATATTTT.

CDR3 DNA sequence: TGTGCCAGCAGTGACCCAGGGGAGCCCCAGCATTTT. Amino acid sequence: CASSDPGEPQHF. The rearrangement uses TRBV6-1 and TRBJ1-5; D perhaps matches TRBD1 (6 bases). The V gene lost 3 bases and the J gene lost 8 bases, with 8 bases spanning the gap. Germline V CDR1 and CDR2: MNHNS, SASEGT. The length of the CDR3 is 12 residues.

The chain employs TRBV18 and TRBJ1-1; TRBD1 is a possible D gene (5 bases). The CDR3 length is 13 residues. CDR1 and CDR2 (germline): KGHSH, LQKENI. V lost 6 bases to trimming and J lost 2 bases, with 10 bases between them. CDR3 sequence: CASSEGPNTEAFF. As DNA, the CDR3 is TGTGCCAGCTCGGAGGGGCCTAACACTGAAGCTTTCTTT.

The rearrangement uses TRBV12-3 or TRBV12-4 and TRBJ2-7, with D maybe TRBD2 (5 bases). The CDR3 covers 13 residues. The V end lost 5 bases, the J end lost 4 bases, and 12 bases lay between the germline ends. CDR3 bases: TGTGCCAGCAGTCTTTTCGTAGCGTACGAGCAGTACTTC. Its protein is CASSLFVAYEQYF.

The rearrangement links TRBV4-3 to TRBJ2-2; the match to TRBD2 covers 10 bases. The CDR3 is 18 amino acids. The trim removed 0 bases at V and 3 bases at J, leaving 7 bases unmatched. Germline V gene sequence: CDR1 LGHNA, CDR2 YSLEER. CDR3 DNA sequence: TGCGCCAGCAGCCAAGAGCTAGCGGGGGCCCCCGACACCGGGGAGCTGTTTTTT. Amino acids: CASSQELAGAPDTGELFF.

The chain combines TRBV4-3 with TRBJ1-1, with unresolved D. The CDR3 runs to 13 residues. Between the trimmed V and J ends, which lost 3 bases and 2 bases, there was a span of 7 bases. Per the germline V gene, CDR1 is LGHNA and CDR2 is YSLEER. The CDR3 DNA reads TGCGCCAGCAGCCAGAACTTTAACACTGAAGCTTTCTTT. Its translation: CASSQNFNTEAFF.

With respect to this clone: A read error may produce the germline difference seen at one junction end. This chain uses TRBV30 with TRBJ1-1; D ambiguous. The CDR3 runs 15 residues. Germline V lookup: CDR1 GTSNPN, CDR2 SVGIG (reference sequence). The DNA of the CDR3 is TGTGCCCGGAGTCGAACCGAACAGCTGAACACTGAAGCTTTCTTT. It encodes CARSRTEQLNTEAFF.

The chain has TRBV6-6 and TRBJ1-6, with 9 bases identical to TRBD1. The CDR3 consists of 14 residues. V was pared by 6 bases and J by 10 bases, with 7 bases of the junction left unmatched. From germline, CDR1 is MNHNY and CDR2 SVGAGI (reference sequence). The CDR3 sequence is CASRPQGAGSPLHF. Written as DNA, the CDR3 is TGTGCCAGCAGGCCACAGGGGGCAGGATCACCCCTCCACTTT.

The rearrangement links TRBV7-6 to TRBJ2-1; 8 nucleotides agree with TRBD2. This CDR3 contains 15 residues. V lost 1 base, J lost 8 bases, and 7 bases stayed unmatched. In germline, CDR1 is SGHVS, CDR2 FNYEAQ. The CDR3 DNA reads TGTGCCAGCAGCTTAGGCGGGACTAGTATCTATGAGCAGTTCTTC. As protein: CASSLGGTSIYEQFF. The whole variable domain, remainder taken from reference TRBV7-6 and TRBJ2-1, is GAGVSQSPRYKVTKRGQDVALRCDPISGHVSLYWYRQALGQGPEFLTYFNYEAQQDKSGLPNDRFSAERPEGSISTLTIQRTEQRDSAMYRCASSLGGTSIYEQFFGPGTRLTVL.

This chain links TRBV5-6 with TRBJ1-3; TRBD1 matches 7 bases. This CDR3 is built from 15 residues. Per germline, CDR1 SGHDT and CDR2 YYEEEE. Germline trimming cut 4 bases from V and 0 bases from J; bases unmatched to any gene: 4. As DNA, the CDR3 is TGTGCCAGCAGCCTGGGACAGAGCTCTGGAAACACCATATATTTT. Translated, it gives CASSLGQSSGNTIYF.